The next 22 T cell receptor beta chains were all read from a single sample in a study of T cell repertoires in cytomegalovirus infection. TCRdb re-analysed the reads in MiXCR, keeping a single row per CDR3 protein. The sample contains over 300,000 distinct CDR3 sequences, roughly 17% of which appear only once. The sequenced sample consisted of PBMCs. The receptors derive from a human donor in good health (CMV status not recorded). Some clones in this sample may be carry-over from other donors' samples.

This clonotype occurred many times. This chain connects TRBV7-2 to TRBJ2-5; 8 bases fit TRBD1. After removal of 5 bases from V and 2 bases from J, the junction contained 4 bases not matched to a gene. The CDR3 length is 14 residues. CDR1 is SGHTA, CDR2 FQGNSA, per germline. In DNA, the CDR3 is TGTGCCAGCAGCGAGGGACAGGCACAAGAGACCCAGTACTTC. Translating gives CASSEGQAQETQYF.

A few counts support this clonotype. The chain's CDR3 is CATSTLPGPKVKPQHF. The CDR3 DNA sequence: TGTGCCACCAGCACCCTCCCGGGGCCCAAGGTTAAGCCCCAGCATTTT. The chain is built from TRBV24-1 and TRBJ1-5, with D possibly TRBD1 on 5 matching bases. CDR1 KGHDR and CDR2 SFDVKD come from the germline V gene. There are 16 residues in the CDR3. The V end lost 7 bases, the J end lost 8 bases, and 23 bases lay between the germline ends.

This clonotype was observed at least ten times. The chain has TRBV7-2 and TRBJ1-5; D not certain. Trimming took off 0 bases at V and 4 bases at J, with 4 bases between the two ends. The germline V gene encodes CDR1 SGHTA and CDR2 FQGNSA. This CDR3 is built from 13 residues. The CDR3 region is CASSLALNQPQHF. CDR3 nucleotides: TGTGCCAGCAGCTTAGCGCTAAATCAGCCCCAGCATTTT.

The J gene is TRBJ1-6, the V gene TRBV7-9; no definite D call. V was clipped by 5 bases and J by 4 bases, with 9 bases between them. This CDR3 region has 14 residues. Germline-derived CDR1 and CDR2 are SEHNR and FQNEAQ (reference sequence). The CDR3 loop reads CASSPPRYNSPLHF. The CDR3 DNA reads as TGTGCCAGCAGCCCACCCCGATATAATTCACCCCTCCACTTT.

The V and J genes are TRBV18 and TRBJ1-3, with D tentatively TRBD1 (6 bases). Germline V CDR1 and CDR2: KGHSH, LQKENI. The CDR3 loop spans 14 amino acids. Trimming took 2 bases from V and 4 from J, leaving 9 bases between them. The CDR3 spells CASSPGGQGNTIYF. CDR3 bases: TGTGCCAGCTCACCAGGGGGGCAAGGAAACACCATATATTTT.

This sequence joins TRBV28 and TRBJ1-2, with a tentative D call TRBD1 (5 bases). The CDR3 runs to 13 residues. Trimming left V 6 bases short and J 1 base short, with 9 bases between. Germline CDR1 is MDHEN and CDR2 is SYDVKM. CDR3 residues: CASRAGFNYGYTF. In nucleotides, the CDR3 is TGTGCCAGCAGAGCAGGGTTTAACTATGGCTACACCTTC.

This clonotype was picked up many times. The chain uses TRBV28 and TRBJ2-7, with 7 bases identical to TRBD1. Trimming took 2 bases from V and 2 from J; bases not matched to a gene: 6. The CDR3 covers 15 residues. Germline loops: CDR1 MDHEN, CDR2 SYDVKM. This chain's CDR3 is CASSLPLTGTYEQYF. CDR3 coding DNA: TGTGCCAGCAGTTTACCTCTGACAGGGACCTACGAGCAGTACTTC.

This clonotype was picked up a small number of times. The chain is built from TRBV3-1 and TRBJ2-3, with TRBD2 matching 11 bases. The V segment lost 4 bases and the J segment 2 bases; nucleotides outside the gene matches: 5. Germline V gene data show CDR1 as LGHDT and CDR2 as YNNKEL (reference sequence). The CDR3 runs 16 residues. CDR3: CASSPLAGGATDTQYF. CDR3 DNA sequence: TGTGCCAGCAGCCCGCTAGCGGGGGGAGCCACAGATACGCAGTATTTT.

This clonotype was detected a few times. The chain carries TRBV4-3 and TRBJ1-1, with 8 bases fitting TRBD1. Looked up from germline, CDR1 is LGHNA and CDR2 is YSLEER. The CDR3 is 15 residues long. The trim removed 4 bases at V and 3 bases at J, leaving 7 bases unmatched. DNA for the CDR3: TGCGCCAGCAGCCCGGACAGGGCAGGGGACACTGAAGCTTTCTTT. This encodes CASSPDRAGDTEAFF.

This clonotype was picked up a small number of times. The genes are TRBV3-1 and TRBJ2-1; no reliable D call. Trimming stripped 0 bases from V and 5 bases from J, with 17 bases between. There are 17 residues in the CDR3. Germline V CDR1 and CDR2: LGHDT, YNNKEL (reference sequence). This CDR3 is CASSQDVGPPYDNEQFF. The CDR3 DNA reads TGTGCCAGCAGCCAAGACGTTGGGCCCCCCTATGACAATGAGCAGTTCTTC.

Many counts were recorded for this clonotype. CDR3 in DNA: TGTGCCAGCAGCTTAGAGACCAACAGGGGGCGCTTCCATGGCTACACCTTC. Translated: CASSLETNRGRFHGYTF. The genes are TRBV7-9 and TRBJ1-2, with 9 bases matching TRBD1. V shed 1 base, J shed 6 bases, and the junction held 12 bases outside the gene matches. The CDR3 is made up of 17 amino acids. Germline V lookup: CDR1 SEHNR, CDR2 FQNEAQ (reference sequence).

This chain uses TRBV5-4 with TRBJ2-4; possibly TRBD2 for D (7 bases). Germline loops: CDR1 SGHNT, CDR2 YYREEE (reference sequence). Trimming shortened V by 4 bases and J by 8 bases, and 31 bases separated the two germline ends. The CDR3 is made up of 19 amino acids. CDR3 region: CASSRGGRGGALNPDIQYF. The DNA of the CDR3 is TGTGCCAGCAGCAGGGGGGGGAGGGGCGGGGCTCTCAACCCGGACATTCAGTACTTC. Full variable domain (rest looked up from reference TRBV5-4 and TRBJ2-4): ETGVTQSPTHLIKTRGQQVTLRCSSQSGHNTVSWYQQALGQGPQFIFQYYREEENGRGNFPPRFSGLQFPNYSSELNVNALELDDSALYLCASSRGGRGGALNPDIQYFGAGTRLSVL.

Of note for this clonotype: One end of the junction is discordant with germline, which a read error may explain. The J gene is TRBJ2-3, the V gene TRBV11-2; D call uncertain. The CDR3 runs to 13 residues. The germline V gene has CDR1 SGHAT and CDR2 FQNNGV. The DNA of the CDR3 is TGTGACAGCAGCTCCCCCGGCACAGATACGCAGTATTTT. This encodes CDSSSPGTDTQYF.

The chain has TRBV20-1 and TRBJ1-1; D not resolved. Deletions cut 5 bases from V and 8 bases from J, with 15 bases between. The CDR3 is 12 amino acids. CDR1 is DFQATT and CDR2 is SNEGSKA in the germline V gene (reference sequence). CDR3 sequence: CSAAGQGIEAFF. The CDR3, as DNA: TGCAGTGCTGCGGGTCAAGGGATCGAAGCTTTCTTT.

This clonotype was recorded many times. V gene TRBV5-1 combines with J gene TRBJ1-1, with D possibly matching TRBD1 (5 bases). V was pared by 4 bases and J by 5 bases, with 15 bases between. This CDR3 comprises 14 residues. Germline V CDR1 and CDR2: SGHRS, YFSETQ. The CDR3 sequence is CASSREGISTEAFF. The DNA of the CDR3 is TGCGCCAGCAGCCGGGAGGGGATTTCGACTGAAGCTTTCTTT.

This clonotype showed up many times. This rearrangement joins TRBV7-2 to TRBJ2-7, with TRBD2 identical over 9 bases. The CDR3 spans 14 residues. After removal of 3 bases from V and 1 base from J, the junction contained 1 base not matched to a gene. Germline CDR1 reads SGHTA; CDR2 reads FQGNSA. In DNA, the CDR3 is TGTGCCAGCAGCTTTCTAGCGGGGTCCTACGAGCAGTACTTC. Its translation is CASSFLAGSYEQYF.

This clonotype was seen ten or more times. The rearrangement joins TRBV7-2 to TRBJ1-5; D is uncertain. The CDR3 is 15 amino acids. The V gene lost 1 base and the J gene lost 0 bases, with 7 bases spanning the gap. The V gene's germline CDR1 is SGHTA and CDR2 FQGNSA. The CDR3 region is CASSLEGGSNQPQHF. The CDR3 nucleotides are TGTGCCAGCAGCTTAGAGGGTGGTAGCAATCAGCCCCAGCATTTT.

This clonotype was detected ten times or more. The chain has TRBV27 and TRBJ1-5, with TRBD1 as a possible D gene (5 bases). The V end was cut by 7 bases, the J end by 0 bases, with 22 bases between. CDR1 and CDR2 (germline): MNHEY, SMNVEV (reference sequence). The CDR3 extends over 18 amino acids. CDR3 loop: CASKPQDSHLYSNQPQHF. CDR3 DNA sequence: TGTGCCAGCAAGCCACAAGACAGTCACCTGTATAGCAATCAGCCCCAGCATTTT.

This clonotype was seen a handful of times. The DNA for the CDR3 is TGCAGTGCTAGTGGGGCCGGAAACTTCGAGAACTATGGCTACACCTTC. Amino acid sequence: CSASGAGNFENYGYTF. V gene TRBV20-1 combines with J gene TRBJ1-2; D might be TRBD1 (5 bases). CDR1 and CDR2 (germline): DFQATT, SNEGSKA (reference sequence). This CDR3 is 16 amino acids long. V was trimmed by 3 bases and J by 2 bases, leaving 19 bases between them.

The V and J genes are TRBV15 and TRBJ2-5; D unresolved. CDR3 size: 12 residues. V was cut by 3 bases and J by 3 bases, with 5 bases left in between. Germline CDR1 LNHNV, CDR2 YYDKDF (reference sequence). The chain's CDR3 is CATSRIEETQYF. CDR3 bases: TGTGCCACCAGCAGGATTGAAGAGACCCAGTACTTC.

The V gene is TRBV20-1, the J gene TRBJ2-3, with 10 bases aligning to TRBD2. This CDR3 region has 14 residues. Germline V CDR1 and CDR2: DFQATT, SNEGSKA (reference sequence). V lost 6 bases and J lost 5; bases outside the gene matches: 8. Here the CDR3 reads CSASASSGGDTQYF. CDR3 in DNA: TGCAGTGCATCGGCATCTAGCGGGGGAGATACGCAGTATTTT.

Details on this clonotype: This could be a read error, since a much larger clone is one nucleotide away. The chain uses TRBV7-6 and TRBJ1-4, with D possibly TRBD1 on 6 matching bases. Germline CDR1 is SGHVS and CDR2 is FNYEAQ. Trimming stripped 5 bases from V and 5 bases from J, with 18 bases between. CDR3 size: 16 residues. The CDR3 DNA sequence: TGTGCCAGCAGCCCGGAAGAGGGGGGTGGAAATGAAAAACTGTTTTTT. As protein: CASSPEEGGGNEKLFF.